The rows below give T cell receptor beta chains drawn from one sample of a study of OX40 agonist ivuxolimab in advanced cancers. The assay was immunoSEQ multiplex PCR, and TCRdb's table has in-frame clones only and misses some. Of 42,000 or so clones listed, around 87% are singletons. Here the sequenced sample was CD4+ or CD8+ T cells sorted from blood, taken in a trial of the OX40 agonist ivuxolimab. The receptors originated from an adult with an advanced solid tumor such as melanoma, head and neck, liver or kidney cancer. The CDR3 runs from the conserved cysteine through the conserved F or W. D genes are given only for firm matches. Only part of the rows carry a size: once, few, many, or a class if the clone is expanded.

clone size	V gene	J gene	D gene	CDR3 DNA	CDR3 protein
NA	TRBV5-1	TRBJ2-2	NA	TGCGCCAGCAGCGCCGGGAAGAACACCGGGGAGCTGTTTTTT	CASSAGKNTGELFF
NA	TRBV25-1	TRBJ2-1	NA	TGTGCCAGCAGTTCTCCGCCGACTGGACCTACAATGGGTGAGCAGTTCTTC	CASSSPPTGPTMGEQFF
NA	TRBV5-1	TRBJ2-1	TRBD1	TGCGCCAGCAGCTTGGGACAGGGATCCTACAATGAGCAGTTCTTC	CASSLGQGSYNEQFF
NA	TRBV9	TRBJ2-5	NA	TGTGCCAGCAGCGTAGCTCAAGCGGAGACCCAGTACTTC	CASSVAQAETQYF
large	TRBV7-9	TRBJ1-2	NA	TGTGCCAGCACCCCGCTGGGCAGTAACTATGGCTACACCTTC	CASTPLGSNYGYTF
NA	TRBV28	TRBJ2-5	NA	TGTGCCAGCAGCCCGTCTAAAGAGACCCAGTACTTC	CASSPSKETQYF
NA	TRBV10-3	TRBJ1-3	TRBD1	TGTGCCATCAGCACCAATCGTAGACAGGGGAGCTCTGGAAACACCATATATTTT	CAISTNRRQGSSGNTIYF
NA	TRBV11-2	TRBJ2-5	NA	TGTGCCAGCAGCTTAGATTCCGGGTGGGAGACCCAGTACTTC	CASSLDSGWETQYF
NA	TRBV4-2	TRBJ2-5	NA	TGTGCCAGCAGCCAAGAGAACGGGGGGCGTGAGACCCAGTACTTC	CASSQENGGRETQYF
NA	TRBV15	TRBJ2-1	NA	TGTGCCACCAGCAGGAGGACGGGGAGCTTCGATGAGCAGTTCTTC	CATSRRTGSFDEQFF
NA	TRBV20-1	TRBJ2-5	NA	TGCAGTCCGGCTAGGTACGAGACCCAGTACTTC	CSPARYETQYF
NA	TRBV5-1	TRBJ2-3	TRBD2	TGCGCCAGCAGCAGATTCGGACTAGCGACGACTTTAGCAGATACGCAGTATTTT	CASSRFGLATTLADTQYF
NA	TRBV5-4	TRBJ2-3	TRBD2	TGTGCCAGCAGCGTAGCGGGAGGGGGGGATACGCAGTATTTT	CASSVAGGGDTQYF
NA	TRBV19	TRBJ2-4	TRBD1	TGTGCCAGTAAGTTTGGGACAGGCGACATTCAGTACTTC	CASKFGTGDIQYF
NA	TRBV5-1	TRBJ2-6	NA	TGCGCCAGCAGCTTGGAGGTCAGCTCTGGGGCCAACGTCCTGACTTTC	CASSLEVSSGANVLTF
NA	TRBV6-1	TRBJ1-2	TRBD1	TGTGCCAGCAGTGAACTGGACAGGATTTATGGCTACACCTTC	CASSELDRIYGYTF
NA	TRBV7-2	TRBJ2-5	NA	TGTGCCAGCAGCTTAATGGTAGAGACCCAGTACTTC	CASSLMVETQYF
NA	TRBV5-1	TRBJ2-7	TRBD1	TGCGCCAGCAGCATAAGATCGGGACAGGGCGCCTACGAGCAGTACTTC	CASSIRSGQGAYEQYF
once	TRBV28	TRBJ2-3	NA	TGTGCCAGCAGTTCGGGACCGCGCCGCACAGATACGCAGTATTTT	CASSSGPRRTDTQYF
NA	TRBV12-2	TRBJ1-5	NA	TGTGCAAGTCGCCCCACGGATAGCAATCAGCCCCAGCATTTT	CASRPTDSNQPQHF
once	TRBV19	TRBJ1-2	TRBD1	TGTGCCAGTAGTCCGAGGGGACAGAGCAGTAGTCTCTATGGCTACACCTTC	CASSPRGQSSSLYGYTF
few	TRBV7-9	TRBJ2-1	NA	TGTGCCAGCAGCTTCTCCCAGGTCAATGAGCAGTTCTTC	CASSFSQVNEQFF
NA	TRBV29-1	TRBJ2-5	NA	TGCAGCGTAGGGACGGGGAGTTACCAAGAGACCCAGTACTTC	CSVGTGSYQETQYF